This TCR beta chain was sequenced during a study of beta chain features in type 1 diabetes. This clone appeared a few times. cDNA synthesis used the whole RNA isolate, giving expressed TCRB sequences. Using immunoSEQ multiplex PCR, the repertoire was profiled, and TCRdb retains in-frame clones only, with some absent. The table includes about 150,000 clones, 8.1% detected once. The CDR3 consists of 13 residues. Deletions cut 5 bases from V and 4 bases from J, with 14 bases between. Germline V CDR1 and CDR2: GTSNPN, SVGIG (reference sequence). Material: central memory CD4+ T cells from blood. This receptor was taken from a man aged 18 to 30 in good health. The chain uses TRBV30 and TRBJ1-2; the D is unclear. Here the CDR3 reads CAWGGSGLYGYTF. CDR3 sequence (DNA): TGTGCCTGGGGAGGTTCTGGCCTCTATGGCTACACCTTC.